These T cell receptor beta chains were read from a single sample in a study of blood T cell repertoires in COVID-19. Here immunoSEQ multiplex PCR was the method, and the copy in TCRdb shows in-frame clones only, minus some. The sample includes about 490,000 clones, 70% to 90% of them seen just once. Sequences were obtained from peripheral blood. Source of these receptors: a human donor in a cohort sampled during active COVID-19. The CDR3 runs from the conserved cysteine through the conserved F or W. D genes are given only for firm matches. The size entry is marked missing in some rows and otherwise reads once, few, many or a size class.

once,.,TRBJ2-5,TRBV25-1,CASSTNPQGPQETQYF,TGTGCCAGCAGTACCAACCCGCAGGGGCCTCAAGAGACCCAGTACTTC
.,TRBD2,TRBJ2-1,TRBV4-2,CASSQSGRASYNEQFF,TGTGCCAGCAGCCAAAGCGGGAGGGCCTCCTACAATGAGCAGTTCTTC
.,TRBD1,TRBJ1-2,TRBV5-6,CASSLTGVDYGYTF,TGTGCCAGCAGCTTGACAGGGGTAGACTATGGCTACACCTTC
.,TRBD1,TRBJ1-2,TRBV7-2,CASSGQTGGNGYTF,TGTGCCAGCAGCGGACAAACAGGGGGCAATGGCTACACCTTC
.,.,TRBJ2-2,TRBV5-1,CASSLNSNTGELFF,TGCGCCAGCAGCTTAAACTCGAACACCGGGGAGCTGTTTTTT
.,TRBD1,TRBJ2-5,TRBV7-2,CASNRQGQETQYF,TGTGCCAGCAACCGACAGGGCCAAGAGACCCAGTACTTC
few,.,TRBJ1-5,TRBV9,CASSVGHNQPQHF,TGTGCCAGCAGCGTGGGACACAATCAGCCCCAGCATTTT
few,.,TRBJ1-6,TRBV7-9,CASSLAGSVGDIRPLHF,TGTGCCAGCAGCTTAGCAGGGTCCGTGGGAGATATTAGGCCCCTCCACTTT
.,TRBD1,TRBJ2-5,TRBV5-1,CASSTGAQETQYF,TGCGCCAGCAGTACAGGGGCACAAGAGACCCAGTACTTC
.,.,TRBJ1-2,TRBV30,CAWSVGDYGYTF,TGTGCCTGGAGCGTGGGAGACTATGGCTACACCTTC
.,.,TRBJ2-1,TRBV11-3,CASSLGPELGQFF,TGTGCCAGCAGCTTAGGTCCAGAACTAGGGCAGTTCTTC
.,TRBD2,TRBJ2-1,TRBV13,CASSIAGGPSEQFF,TGTGCCAGCAGCATAGCGGGAGGGCCTTCTGAGCAGTTCTTC
.,.,TRBJ1-5,TRBV6-5,CASSPDSNQPQHF,TGTGCCAGCAGTCCGGACTCCAATCAGCCCCAGCATTTT
.,.,TRBJ1-2,TRBV19,CASSRTGYRSRDYGYTF,TGTGCCAGTAGTCGAACAGGGTATCGCTCCAGAGACTATGGCTACACCTTC
.,TRBD1,TRBJ2-3,TRBV18,CASSLQGAQGTDTQYF,TGTGCCAGCTCACTTCAGGGGGCGCAGGGGACAGATACGCAGTATTTT
.,TRBD2,TRBJ2-7,TRBV28,CASSLSGSRVEQYF,TGTGCCAGCAGCCTTAGCGGGAGTCGGGTCGAGCAGTACTTC
.,TRBD1,TRBJ2-7,TRBV7-8,CASSLDRQGEYEQYF,TGTGCCAGCAGCTTAGATCGACAGGGGGAGTACGAGCAGTACTTC
.,TRBD1,TRBJ1-2,TRBV11-2,CASSSIGTGGTEHGYTF,TGTGCCAGCAGCTCAATCGGGACAGGGGGCACAGAACATGGCTACACCTTC
.,TRBD1,TRBJ2-3,TRBV2,CASSLGQGRTDTQYF,TGTGCCAGCAGTCTAGGACAGGGGAGGACAGATACGCAGTATTTT
.,TRBD1,TRBJ1-2,TRBV28,CASRGGTDINYGYTF,TGTGCCAGCAGAGGGGGGACAGATATTAACTATGGCTACACCTTC
.,.,TRBJ2-3,TRBV27,CASSFELAAGTQYF,TGTGCCAGCAGTTTCGAACTAGCAGCGGGTACGCAGTATTTT
.,.,TRBJ1-2,TRBV5-3,CARKDQNRDGYTF,TGTGCCAGAAAGGATCAAAACAGGGATGGCTACACCTTC
.,.,TRBJ2-2,TRBV7-2,CASSPFAGSDTGELFF,TGTGCCAGCAGCCCCTTCGCAGGCTCGGACACCGGGGAGCTGTTTTTT
.,.,TRBJ2-1,TRBV4-1,CASSPSGSYNEQFF,TGCGCCAGCAGCCCGAGCGGCTCCTACAATGAGCAGTTCTTC
once,.,TRBJ2-7,TRBV6-2/TRBV6-3,CATSPQGSSYEQYF,TGTGCCACCAGTCCGCAGGGGTCATCGTACGAGCAGTACTTC
.,TRBD1,TRBJ1-6,TRBV28,CASSTDRGQSPLHF,TGTGCCAGCAGTACCGACAGGGGGCAATCACCCCTCCACTTT
once,TRBD1,TRBJ1-2,TRBV7-2,CASSPGTELGYTF,TGTGCCAGCAGCCCTGGGACAGAACTTGGCTACACCTTC
.,TRBD1,TRBJ1-3,TRBV4-3,CASSQGLTGGGDTIYF,TGCGCCAGCAGCCAAGGACTGACAGGGGGCGGGGACACCATATATTTT
.,.,TRBJ1-1,TRBV6-5,CASRQAQGGTEAFF,TGTGCCAGCAGACAAGCCCAAGGAGGCACTGAAGCTTTCTTT
once,TRBD1,TRBJ1-6,TRBV30,CAWRADRVAYNSPLHF,TGTGCCTGGAGGGCCGACAGGGTCGCCTATAATTCACCCCTCCACTTT
.,TRBD1,TRBJ2-7,TRBV5-1,CASSFPGTGYEQYF,TGCGCCAGCAGCTTTCCCGGGACAGGCTACGAGCAGTACTTC
.,.,TRBJ2-7,TRBV7-8,CASSLEGRATYEQYF,TGTGCCAGCAGCTTAGAAGGCAGGGCCACCTACGAGCAGTACTTC
.,.,TRBJ2-3,TRBV10-3,CAISLTGPYTDTQYF,TGTGCCATCAGCCTCACAGGACCCTACACAGATACGCAGTATTTT
.,TRBD1,TRBJ1-2,TRBV14,CASSPPGQGTIYGYTF,TGTGCCAGCAGCCCTCCGGGACAGGGAACTATTTATGGCTACACCTTC
.,.,TRBJ2-3,TRBV6-5,CASSLFFSTDTQYF,TGTGCCAGCAGCCTGTTCTTTAGCACAGATACGCAGTATTTT
.,TRBD1,TRBJ2-2,TRBV6-1,CASSDPGGGNTGELFF,TGTGCCAGCAGTGATCCAGGGGGCGGGAACACCGGGGAGCTGTTTTTT
.,.,TRBJ1-5,TRBV7-8,CASSLARGTLGAQHF,TGTGCCAGCAGCTTAGCGCGGGGGACATTGGGGGCCCAGCATTTT
.,TRBD2,TRBJ2-7,TRBV7-2,CASSLKAGGTSGRSYEQYF,TGTGCCAGCAGCTTGAAGGCAGGGGGTACTAGCGGGAGGTCCTACGAGCAGTACTTC
.,TRBD2,TRBJ2-3,TRBV10-3,CAIRGSATDTQYF,TGTGCCATCCGCGGGAGCGCCACAGATACGCAGTATTTT
.,.,TRBJ2-2,TRBV9,CASTLFLTANTGELFF,TGTGCCAGCACCCTTTTTCTTACTGCGAACACCGGGGAGCTGTTTTTT
.,.,TRBJ2-7,TRBV11-2,CASSPGQSFSYEQYF,TGTGCCAGCAGCCCCGGACAGTCGTTCTCCTACGAGCAGTACTTC